Presented here are 2 T cell receptor beta chains from one specimen sequenced in a study of T cell responses to AZD1222 COVID-19 vaccine. The method was immunoSEQ multiplex PCR; TCRdb's version includes in-frame clones alone and lacks a portion of them. The sample records over 75,000 clones, roughly nine tenths being singletons. The specimen comprised peripheral blood, sampled on day 0 of AZD1222 vaccination. All receptors come from an adult in good health.

The rearrangement links TRBV2 to TRBJ1-2; D is unclear. V was cut by 4 bases and J by 7 bases, with 13 bases left in between. Germline CDR1 is SNHLY and CDR2 is FYNNEI. The CDR3 has 13 residues. The CDR3 loop reads CASSGKGIGGYTF. As DNA, the CDR3 is TGTGCCAGCAGTGGGAAGGGCATTGGTGGCTACACCTTC.

This clone was observed a single time. V gene TRBV6-8 combines with J gene TRBJ1-3, with D possibly matching TRBD1 (5 bases). V lost 2 bases and J 0 bases, leaving 26 bases between the germline ends. Germline assignment: CDR1 MNHGY and CDR2 SAAAGT. CDR3 length: 21 residues. CDR3 residues: CASSYPFLLVGQEFSGNTIYF. The CDR3 DNA reads as TGTGCCAGCAGTTACCCCTTTTTGTTGGTGGGGCAGGAGTTCTCTGGAAACACCATATATTTT.